This T cell receptor beta chain was observed in a study of regulatory T cells in long-lasting Graves disease. J gave up 4 bases and V 4 bases, and 18 bases lay outside the gene matches. Germline CDR1 reads GTSNPN; CDR2 reads SVGIG (reference sequence). The CDR3 sequence is 17 residues long. The authors built TCR beta libraries using iRepertoire HTBI primers and Arm-PCR of CDR3 regions. Per the original data handling: Identification across samples found 50 to 80 TRBV and approximately 15 TRBJ segments. Via MiXCR, TCRdb re-called the multiplex PCR reads, giving one row per CDR3 protein. TCRdb, not the original authors, processed these V and J calls. The table records 310,000 or so distinct CDR3 sequences, about 20% of them present only once. Time point denoted: persistent/refractory GD, antithyroid drugs over 5 years with positive TRAb. TCR sequences were obtained from RNA taken from PBMCs. This clonotype has at least ten counts. Its antigen is not known.

Findings of the study overall: Segments TRBV28, TRBJ1-2 and TRBJ2-5 showed preferential usage in persistent disease. Newly diagnosed patients had higher TCR diversity than persistent Graves' patients did.

The gene calls are TRBV30 and TRBJ1-1; the match to TRBD1 covers 7 bases. Specimen: peripheral blood mononuclear cells (PBMCs), collected when the disease was refractory, from a patient treated with antithyroid drugs. This sequence originates from a female donor with Graves disease. The CDR3 region is CAWTSRVGGQWTTEAFF. The DNA of the CDR3 is TGTGCCTGGACCTCCCGGGTGGGGGGACAGTGGACCACTGAAGCTTTCTTT. Full variable domain (missing parts from reference TRBV30 and TRBJ1-1): SQTIHQWPATLVQPVGSPLSLECTVEGTSNPNLYWYRQAAGRGLQLLFYSVGIGQISSEVPQNLSASRPQDRQFILSSKKLLLSDSGFYLCAWTSRVGGQWTTEAFFGQGTRLTVV.